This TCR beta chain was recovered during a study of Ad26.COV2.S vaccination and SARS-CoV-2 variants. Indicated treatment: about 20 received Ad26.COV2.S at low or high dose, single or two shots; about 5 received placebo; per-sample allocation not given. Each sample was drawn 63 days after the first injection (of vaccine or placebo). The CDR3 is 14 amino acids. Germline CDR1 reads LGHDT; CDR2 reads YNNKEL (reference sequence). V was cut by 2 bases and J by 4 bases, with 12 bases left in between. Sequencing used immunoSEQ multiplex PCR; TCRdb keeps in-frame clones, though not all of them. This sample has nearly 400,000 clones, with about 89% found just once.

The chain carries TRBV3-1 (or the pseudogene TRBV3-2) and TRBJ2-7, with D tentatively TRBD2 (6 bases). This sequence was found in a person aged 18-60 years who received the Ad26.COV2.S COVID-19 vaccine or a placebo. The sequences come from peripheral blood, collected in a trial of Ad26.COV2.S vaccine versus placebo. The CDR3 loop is CASSQLPGGYEQYF. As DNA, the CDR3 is TGTGCCAGCAGCCAACTCCCTGGGGGGTACGAGCAGTACTTC.